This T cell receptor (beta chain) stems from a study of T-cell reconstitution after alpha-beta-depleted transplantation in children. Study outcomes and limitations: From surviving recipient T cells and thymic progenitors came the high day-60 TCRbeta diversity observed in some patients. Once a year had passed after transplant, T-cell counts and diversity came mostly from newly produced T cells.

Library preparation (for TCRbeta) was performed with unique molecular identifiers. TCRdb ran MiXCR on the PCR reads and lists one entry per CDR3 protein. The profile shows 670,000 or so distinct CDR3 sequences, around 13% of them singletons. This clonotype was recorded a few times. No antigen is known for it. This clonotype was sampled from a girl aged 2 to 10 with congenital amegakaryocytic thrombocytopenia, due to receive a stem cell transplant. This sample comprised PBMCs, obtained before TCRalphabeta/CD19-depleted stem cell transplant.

CDR3 in DNA: TGTGCCAGCAGCAAGGGGGACAGCAGGCGAGTTGATGGCTACACCTTC. It translates to CASSKGDSRRVDGYTF. The gene calls are TRBV7-2 and TRBJ1-2; 7 nucleotides line up with TRBD1. Unmatched junction bases numbered 15, after V lost 5 bases and J lost 6 bases. This CDR3 contains 16 residues. CDR1 and CDR2 from the germline V gene are SGHTA and FQGNSA.